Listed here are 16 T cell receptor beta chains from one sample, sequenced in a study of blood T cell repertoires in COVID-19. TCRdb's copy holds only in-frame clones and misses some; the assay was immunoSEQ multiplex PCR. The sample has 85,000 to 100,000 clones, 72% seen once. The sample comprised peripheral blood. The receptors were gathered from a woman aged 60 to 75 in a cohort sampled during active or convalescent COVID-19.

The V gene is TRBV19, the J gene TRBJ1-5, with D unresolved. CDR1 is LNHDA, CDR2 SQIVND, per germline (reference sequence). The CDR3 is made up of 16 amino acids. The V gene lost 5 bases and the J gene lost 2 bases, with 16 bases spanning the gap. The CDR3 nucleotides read TGTGCCAGTAGTCCCGGAGTATCCTTGGGCAATCAGCCCCAGCATTTT. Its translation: CASSPGVSLGNQPQHF.

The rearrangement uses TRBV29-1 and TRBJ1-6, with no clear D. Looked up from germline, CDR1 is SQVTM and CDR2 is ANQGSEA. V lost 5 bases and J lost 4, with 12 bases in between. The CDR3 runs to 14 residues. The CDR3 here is CSVNVGGYNSPLHF. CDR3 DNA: TGCAGCGTTAATGTGGGAGGATATAATTCACCCCTCCACTTT. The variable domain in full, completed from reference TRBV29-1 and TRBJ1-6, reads SAVISQKPSRDICQRGTSLTIQCQVDSQVTMMFWYRQQPGQSLTLIATANQGSEATYESGFVIDKFPISRPNLTFSTLTVSNMSPEDSSIYLCSVNVGGYNSPLHFGNGTRLTVT.

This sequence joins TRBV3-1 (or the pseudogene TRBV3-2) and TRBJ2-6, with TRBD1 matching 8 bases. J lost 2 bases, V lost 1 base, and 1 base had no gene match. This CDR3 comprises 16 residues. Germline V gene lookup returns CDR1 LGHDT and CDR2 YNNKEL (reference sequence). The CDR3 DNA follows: TGTGCCAGCAGCCAAGGGACAGGGACTGGGGCCAACGTCCTGACTTTC. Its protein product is CASSQGTGTGANVLTF.

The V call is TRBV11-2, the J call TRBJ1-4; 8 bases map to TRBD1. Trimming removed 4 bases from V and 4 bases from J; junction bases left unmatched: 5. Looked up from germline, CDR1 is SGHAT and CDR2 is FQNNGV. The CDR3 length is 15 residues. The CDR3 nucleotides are TGTGCCAGCAGCTCAGACAGGGGCCTTAATGAAAAACTGTTTTTT. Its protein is CASSSDRGLNEKLFF.

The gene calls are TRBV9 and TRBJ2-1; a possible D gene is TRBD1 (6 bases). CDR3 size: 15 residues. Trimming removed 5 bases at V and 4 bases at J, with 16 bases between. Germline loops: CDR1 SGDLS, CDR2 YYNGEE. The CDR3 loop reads CASSNNGQNYNEQFF. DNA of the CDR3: TGTGCCAGCAGTAATAATGGACAGAATTACAATGAGCAGTTCTTC.

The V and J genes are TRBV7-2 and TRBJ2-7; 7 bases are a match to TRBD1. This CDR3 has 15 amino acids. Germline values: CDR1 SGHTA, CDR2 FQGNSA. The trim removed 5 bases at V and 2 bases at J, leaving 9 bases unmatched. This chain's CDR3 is CASSQSGQRTYEQYF. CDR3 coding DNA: TGTGCCAGCAGCCAATCGGGACAGCGAACCTACGAGCAGTACTTC.

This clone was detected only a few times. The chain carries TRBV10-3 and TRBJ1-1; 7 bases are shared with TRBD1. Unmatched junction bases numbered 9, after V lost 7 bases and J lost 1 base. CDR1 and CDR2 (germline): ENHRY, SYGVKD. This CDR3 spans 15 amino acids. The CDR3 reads CAIKRRQGENTEAFF. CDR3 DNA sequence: TGTGCCATCAAACGTCGACAGGGAGAGAACACTGAAGCTTTCTTT.

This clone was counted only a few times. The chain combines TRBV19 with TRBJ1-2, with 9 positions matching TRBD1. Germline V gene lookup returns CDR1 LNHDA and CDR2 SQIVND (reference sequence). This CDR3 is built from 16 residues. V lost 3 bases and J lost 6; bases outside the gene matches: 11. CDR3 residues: CASSIVPGQGRNGYTF. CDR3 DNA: TGTGCCAGTAGTATCGTCCCGGGACAGGGTCGAAATGGCTACACCTTC.

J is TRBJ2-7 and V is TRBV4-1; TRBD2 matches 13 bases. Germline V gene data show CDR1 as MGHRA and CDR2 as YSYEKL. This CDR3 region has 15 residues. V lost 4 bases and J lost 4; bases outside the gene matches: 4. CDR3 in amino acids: CASSPRTSGGYEQYF. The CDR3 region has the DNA TGCGCCAGCAGCCCGAGGACTAGCGGGGGTTACGAGCAGTACTTC.

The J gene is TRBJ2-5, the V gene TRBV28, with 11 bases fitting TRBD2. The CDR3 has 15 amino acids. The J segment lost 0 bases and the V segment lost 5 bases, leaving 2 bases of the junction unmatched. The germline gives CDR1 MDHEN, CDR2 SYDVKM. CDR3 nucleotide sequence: TGTGCCAGCAGTAAACTAGCGGGGGACCAAGAGACCCAGTACTTC. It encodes CASSKLAGDQETQYF.

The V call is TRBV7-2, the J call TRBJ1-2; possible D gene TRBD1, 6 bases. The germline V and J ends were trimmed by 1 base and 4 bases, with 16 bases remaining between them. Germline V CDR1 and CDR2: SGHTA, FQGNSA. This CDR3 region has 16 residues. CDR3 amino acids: CASSLVGGQGRYGYTF. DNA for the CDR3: TGTGCCAGCAGCTTAGTTGGGGGCCAAGGGCGCTATGGCTACACCTTC.

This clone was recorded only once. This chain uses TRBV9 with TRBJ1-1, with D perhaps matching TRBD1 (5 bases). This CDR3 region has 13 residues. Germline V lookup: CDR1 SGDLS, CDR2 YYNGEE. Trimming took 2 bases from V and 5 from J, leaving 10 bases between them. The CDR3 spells CASSVLGGTEAFF. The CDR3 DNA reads TGTGCCAGCAGCGTTCTGGGGGGGACTGAAGCTTTCTTT.

CDR3 DNA: TGTGCCAGCAGTGGCAGGGTACGCGTGGTATTGTCGGAGACCCAGTACTTC. It specifies CASSGRVRVVLSETQYF. This chain connects TRBV2 to TRBJ2-5, with TRBD1 as a possible D gene (5 bases). Per germline, CDR1 SNHLY and CDR2 FYNNEI. The V end was cut by 4 bases, the J end by 5 bases, with 23 bases between. The CDR3 is 17 residues long. The whole variable domain, filled in from reference TRBV2 and TRBJ2-5, reads EPEVTQTPSHQVTQMGQEVILRCVPISNHLYFYWYRQILGQKVEFLVSFYNNEISEKSEIFDDQFSVERPDGSNFTLKIRSTKLEDSAMYFCASSGRVRVVLSETQYFGPGTRLLVL.

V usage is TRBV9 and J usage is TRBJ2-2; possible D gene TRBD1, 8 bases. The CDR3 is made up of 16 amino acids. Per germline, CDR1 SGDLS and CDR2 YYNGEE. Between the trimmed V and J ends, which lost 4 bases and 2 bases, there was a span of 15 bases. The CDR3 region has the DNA TGTGCCAGCAGCCGGGGGGACAGGAGAAACACCGGGGAGCTGTTTTTT. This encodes CASSRGDRRNTGELFF. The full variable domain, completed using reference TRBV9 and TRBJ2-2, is DSGVTQTPKHLITATGQRVTLRCSPRSGDLSVYWYQQSLDQGLQFLIQYYNGEERAKGNILERFSAQQFPDLHSELNLSSLELGDSALYFCASSRGDRRNTGELFFGEGSRLTVL.

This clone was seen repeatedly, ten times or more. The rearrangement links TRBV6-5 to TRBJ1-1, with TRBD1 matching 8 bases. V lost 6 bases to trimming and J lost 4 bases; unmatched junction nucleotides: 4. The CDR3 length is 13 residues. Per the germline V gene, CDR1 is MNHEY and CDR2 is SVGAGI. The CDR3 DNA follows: TGTGCCAGCAGGTATACAGGGGGCACTGAAGCTTTCTTT. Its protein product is CASRYTGGTEAFF.

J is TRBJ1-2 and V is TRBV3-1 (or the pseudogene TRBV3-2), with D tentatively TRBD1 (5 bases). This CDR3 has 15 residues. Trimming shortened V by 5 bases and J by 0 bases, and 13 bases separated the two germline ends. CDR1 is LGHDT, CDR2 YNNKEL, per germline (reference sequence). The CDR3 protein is CASSGPRVSNYGYTF. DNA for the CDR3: TGTGCCAGCAGCGGCCCCAGGGTATCTAACTATGGCTACACCTTC.